This T cell receptor beta chain originates from a study of T cell responses to AZD1222 COVID-19 vaccine. The CDR3 contains 16 residues. V dropped 2 bases and J dropped 7 bases, with 20 bases sitting between them. Germline V gene sequence: CDR1 SEHNR, CDR2 FQNEAQ (reference sequence). Clones were sequenced by immunoSEQ multiplex PCR, and TCRdb holds only the in-frame ones, with some missing. The data contain 180,000 or so clones, roughly nine tenths of them singletons. This clone was observed once. This sequence was found in an adult in good health. The V call is TRBV7-9, the J call TRBJ1-2; D not certain. The specimen comprised peripheral blood, sampled on day 0 of AZD1222 vaccination. CDR3 in DNA: TGTGCCAGCAGCTTACCGGCATCCGGGATTATGGGTGGCTACACCTTC. Residues: CASSLPASGIMGGYTF. The whole variable domain, filled in from reference TRBV7-9 and TRBJ1-2, reads DTGVSQNPRHKITKRGQNVTFRCDPISEHNRLYWYRQTLGQGPEFLTYFQNEAQLEKSRLLSDRFSAERPKGSFSTLEIQRTEQGDSAMYLCASSLPASGIMGGYTFGSGTRLTVV.